This TCR beta chain derives from a study of PD-1 blockade in classical Hodgkin lymphoma. Time point of the sample: cycle 4 day 1 (C4D1), after 6 weeks of nivolumab. Relapses following autologous stem cell transplantation were seen in all patients, with brentuximab vedotin exposure varying. Germline lookup yields CDR1 SGHNT and CDR2 YENEEA. CDR3 length equals 12 residues. Trimming took off 2 bases at V and 10 bases at J, with 9 bases between the two ends. Sequencing used immunoSEQ multiplex PCR; TCRdb keeps in-frame clones, though not all of them. The sample holds under 40,000 clones, 77% seen once. This sequence originates from a human donor with classical Hodgkin lymphoma. This chain joins TRBV11-3 and TRBJ2-1; no reliable D call. The material sequenced was peripheral blood mononuclear cells (PBMCs), taken before the fourth cycle of nivolumab. The CDR3 DNA reads as TGTGCCAGCAGCTTATCCCGAAAGGAGCAGTTCTTC. Protein: CASSLSRKEQFF.